Listed below are T cell receptor beta chains from one sample, sequenced in a study of cytomegalovirus exposure and HLA in healthy donors. Profiled with immunoSEQ multiplex PCR; TCRdb holds only in-frame clones, not every one. Of around 130,000 clones in the sample, 81% were seen once. Sequencing input: PBMCs. The receptors were gathered from a woman in her thirties or forties in good health and CMV-seropositive. Both conserved end residues are part of each CDR3.

V: TRBV30
CDR3: CAWSVVAGGLQPQHF

V: TRBV11-2
CDR3: CASSPWVGLAGRQYF

V: TRBV2
CDR3: CASTRVGPQHF

V: TRBV30
CDR3: CACPGARNYEQFF

V: TRBV4-1
CDR3: CASSQDEPSSGNTIYF

V: TRBV10-3
CDR3: CAIRPETGRPEAFF

V: TRBV11-2
CDR3: CASSLARTGVTDTQYF

V: TRBV2
CDR3: CASSIPLGGRDTQYF

V: TRBV27
CDR3: CASTLGQGLGEQYF

V: TRBV27
CDR3: CASISPGNEQFF

V: TRBV1
CDR3: CTSSQKTSGRFNEQFF

V: TRBV19
CDR3: CASSRTGNTEAFF

V: TRBV29-1
CDR3: CSVRDRHNTEAFF

V: TRBV5-6
CDR3: CASSRVSPNEQYF

V: TRBV4-3
CDR3: CASSQENGVEGYTF

V: TRBV19
CDR3: CASSIPRDRWSQPQHF

V: TRBV5-1
CDR3: CASSSGQSGTSVQETQYF

V: TRBV11-3
CDR3: CASRPGTGYQPQHF

V: TRBV7-2
CDR3: CASSSLGGSYEQYF

V: TRBV30
CDR3: CAWSAGRVGGSYNEQFF

V: TRBV6-5
CDR3: CAIDLAGGGTEAFF

V: TRBV11-2
CDR3: CASSLAGGPYNEQFF

V: TRBV5-1
CDR3: CASSLAGQGEKLFF

V: TRBV7-3
CDR3: CASSLSGLNTEAFF

V: TRBV5-1
CDR3: CASSGGNSRAHLNSPLHF

V: TRBV9
CDR3: CASSPSGGVVNEQFF

V: TRBV18
CDR3: CASSPIPGQGVPSYEQYF

V: TRBV27
CDR3: CASSLMEGAMNEQFF

V: TRBV5-1
CDR3: CASSRTGEWTQYF

V: TRBV30
CDR3: CAWTSAGQGAGETQYF